Listed here is a single T cell receptor beta chain. Its target is unknown. V shed 6 bases, J shed 4 bases, and the junction held 3 bases outside the gene matches. This CDR3 has 13 residues. This sample is drawn from a study of T cell responses to AZD1222 COVID-19 vaccine. Study observations and caveats: Only a handful of people who got AZD1222 tested seropositive at baseline. Once two AZD1222 doses were given, Spike-specific TCR breadth and depth went up.

Using immunoSEQ multiplex PCR, the repertoire was profiled, and TCRdb retains in-frame clones only, with some absent. The sample shows under 150,000 clones, roughly 90% of them seen only once. Material: peripheral blood, obtained on day 0 of AZD1222 vaccination. This TCR was recovered from an adult in good health. The rearrangement links TRBV12-3 or TRBV12-4 to TRBJ1-5; 7 bases fit TRBD1. In nucleotides, the CDR3 is TGTGCCAGCAGCCGGACAGGAAATCAGCCCCAGCATTTT. Amino acid sequence: CASSRTGNQPQHF.